This is a list of T cell receptor beta chains from one sample in a study of CXCR3-negative and CXCR3-positive naive CD8 T cells. No DNA is given; TCRdb re-called the 5' RACE reads and lists each CDR3 protein once. This table lists approximately 62,000 distinct CDR3 sequences. Source material: naive CXCR3- CD8+ T cells from blood. The receptors here all came from a human donor in good health. Some clones in this sample may be carry-over from other donors' samples. The CDR3 runs from the conserved cysteine through the conserved F or W.

j_gene,v_gene,CDR3aa
TRBJ2-7,TRBV3-1,CASSLITDSYEQYF
TRBJ2-5,TRBV7-9,CASSLALPIGQETQYF
TRBJ2-7,TRBV12-3/TRBV12-4,CASSLARWQTRYEQYF
TRBJ2-3,TRBV5-5,CASDGTANPDTQYF
TRBJ2-3,TRBV7-7,CASSSTSGGGDTQYF
TRBJ2-7,TRBV29-1,CSVYGQGYEQYF
TRBJ2-7,TRBV6-5,CASSYATNGEQYF
TRBJ2-2,TRBV28,CASRYAGISAGELFF
TRBJ2-1,TRBV16,CASSQSLSTNNEQFF
TRBJ2-5,TRBV18,CASSGSILLQETQYF
TRBJ2-1,TRBV11-2,CASSPPDGDPKQFF
TRBJ2-7,TRBV7-2,CASSLDPGYEQYF
TRBJ2-1,TRBV7-9,CASSFTSRDSNNEQFF
TRBJ1-1,TRBV7-3,CASSLLGGAGTEAFF
TRBJ2-7,TRBV6-2/TRBV6-3,CASSSTDGAPEQYF
TRBJ2-1,TRBV5-1,CASSRSQGTMDNEQFF
TRBJ2-1,TRBV5-1,CASSLTPPRGDNEQFF
TRBJ1-2,TRBV15,CATSREGTGLNYGYTF
TRBJ2-2,TRBV7-9,CASSLGGMDGELFF
TRBJ2-7,TRBV29-1,CSVEEPGTGYEQYF
TRBJ2-1,TRBV6-5,CASSYSNPTTLGYNEQFF
TRBJ2-7,TRBV7-2,CASSFGTASYEQYF
TRBJ1-2,TRBV5-6,CASSLAPRGNYGYTF
TRBJ2-7,TRBV2,CASLGNLYEQYF
TRBJ2-3,TRBV11-2,CASSLGGSSDTQYF
TRBJ1-6,TRBV7-2,CASSLEPGQGYSPLHF
TRBJ2-7,TRBV20-1,CSAKTGGVYEQYF
TRBJ2-1,TRBV25-1,CASSDPGLGYNEQFF
TRBJ2-7,TRBV27,CASSWTGDPLYEQYF